A single sample gave rise to the 28 T cell receptor beta chains below, sequenced in a study of cytomegalovirus exposure and HLA in healthy donors. Profiling relied on immunoSEQ multiplex PCR, and the TCRdb table lists in-frame clones only, not all of them. The sample yields 190,000 or so clones, about 86% seen once. Sample: PBMCs. The receptors originated from a woman aged 18-29 years in good health and CMV-seropositive.

The chain has TRBV6-6 and TRBJ2-7; 9 positions match TRBD2. Looked up from germline, CDR1 is MNHNY and CDR2 is SVGAGI (reference sequence). V dropped 4 bases and J dropped 6; count of bases not matched to a gene: 7. This CDR3 comprises 14 residues. In DNA, the CDR3 is TGTGCCAGCAGTTCAAGCGGGGGGAGGGGCGAGCAGTACTTC. Translating gives CASSSSGGRGEQYF.

J is TRBJ1-6 and V is TRBV2; D gene unclear. V was pared by 7 bases and J by 3 bases, with 10 bases between. Germline V gives CDR1 SNHLY, CDR2 FYNNEI. The CDR3 has 14 amino acids. CDR3 DNA sequence: TGTGCCAGCATTAACGCGGGCTATAATTCACCCCTCCACTTT. This codes for CASINAGYNSPLHF.

A single count supports this clone. The chain has TRBV10-1 and TRBJ2-7; 9 bases agree with TRBD2. CDR3 size: 17 residues. V lost 1 base to trimming and J lost 2 bases; unmatched junction nucleotides: 9. The germline CDR1 and CDR2 sequences are WNHNN and SYGVQD (reference sequence). The CDR3 spells CASSELTPGLAAYEQYF. The CDR3 DNA follows: TGCGCCAGCAGTGAGTTAACGCCGGGACTAGCTGCCTACGAGCAGTACTTC.

The chain joins TRBV9 to TRBJ1-2; D might be TRBD1 (6 bases). The V gene lost 5 bases and the J gene lost 4 bases, with 6 bases spanning the gap. CDR3 length: 11 residues. CDR1 is SGDLS and CDR2 is YYNGEE in the germline V gene. This CDR3 is CASRQGYGYTF. For the CDR3, the DNA is TGTGCCAGCAGACAGGGCTATGGCTACACCTTC.

The gene calls are TRBV11-3 and TRBJ2-5, with D maybe TRBD1 (5 bases). CDR1 is SGHNT and CDR2 is YENEEA in the germline V gene. The CDR3 spans 13 residues. Trimming pared 5 bases from V and 5 bases from J, leaving 12 bases between. The CDR3 DNA follows: TGTGCCAGCAGCCCAGGTGGGGCCGAGACCCAGTACTTC. Amino acid sequence: CASSPGGAETQYF.

The chain recombines TRBV7-2 with TRBJ2-7; 11 bases are a match to TRBD1. The V gene's germline CDR1 is SGHTA and CDR2 FQGNSA. The CDR3 is 17 amino acids. V lost 4 bases and J lost 1; bases outside the gene matches: 9. The chain's CDR3 is CASSSPPGQGGSYEQYF. The CDR3 region has the DNA TGTGCCAGCAGCTCGCCTCCGGGACAGGGGGGATCCTACGAGCAGTACTTC.

This chain links TRBV7-9 with TRBJ1-2; a possible D gene is TRBD1 (6 bases). The CDR3 sequence is 15 residues long. From germline, CDR1 is SEHNR and CDR2 FQNEAQ (reference sequence). V lost 5 bases, J lost 2 bases, and 15 bases lay in between. CDR3 region: CASSLADRPNYGYTF. The CDR3, as DNA: TGTGCCAGCAGCCTCGCCGACAGGCCCAACTATGGCTACACCTTC.

V and J are TRBV10-3 and TRBJ2-7; 7 bases align to TRBD2. Germline-derived CDR1 and CDR2 are ENHRY and SYGVKD. The CDR3 spans 15 residues. V lost 8 bases, J lost 2 bases, and 12 bases stayed unmatched. The CDR3 here is CAIRGRNGGTYEQYF. The CDR3 nucleotides are TGTGCCATCCGGGGCCGGAACGGGGGGACCTACGAGCAGTACTTC.

The chain joins TRBV6-1 to TRBJ2-5, with a weak D call TRBD2 (7 bases). In germline, CDR1 is MNHNS, CDR2 SASEGT. The V and J ends lost 2 bases and 4 bases respectively, with 14 bases between them. The CDR3 runs to 15 residues. CDR3 residues: CASSEYRGAGETQYF. DNA for the CDR3: TGTGCCAGCAGTGAATACCGGGGGGCGGGAGAGACCCAGTACTTC.

The chain combines TRBV7-9 with TRBJ2-5; D may be TRBD2 (5 bases). Germline CDR1 SEHNR, CDR2 FQNEAQ (reference sequence). The CDR3 covers 14 residues. Deletions cut 5 bases from V and 4 bases from J, with 14 bases between. The CDR3 DNA reads as TGTGCCAGCAGCCCCCCTAGGGAGAGAGAGACCCAGTACTTC. Amino acids: CASSPPRERETQYF.

V gene TRBV12-5 combines with J gene TRBJ2-7, with D tentatively TRBD1 (5 bases). The germline gives CDR1 LGHNT, CDR2 FRNRAP. Trimming cost V 1 base and J 0 bases, with 16 bases left between them. This CDR3 comprises 17 residues. CDR3: CASGLAILDSYSYEQYF. The CDR3 DNA is TGTGCTAGTGGTTTGGCCATTTTAGACAGTTACTCCTACGAGCAGTACTTC.

V and J are TRBV5-6 and TRBJ1-2, with 7 bases identical to TRBD1. The CDR3 length is 16 residues. Per germline, CDR1 SGHDT and CDR2 YYEEEE. Unmatched junction bases numbered 13, after V lost 0 bases and J lost 8 bases. The CDR3 reads CASSLGVGQPWTGYTF. DNA for the CDR3: TGTGCCAGCAGCTTGGGGGTGGGACAGCCCTGGACGGGCTACACCTTC.

This clone was detected once. The genes are TRBV5-1 and TRBJ2-7, with no clear D. Germline CDR1 and CDR2: SGHRS and YFSETQ. Trimming pared 0 bases from V and 3 bases from J, leaving 10 bases between. CDR3 length: 14 residues. The CDR3 protein is CASSLDRSIYEQYF. The CDR3 DNA reads TGCGCCAGCAGCTTGGACAGATCCATCTACGAGCAGTACTTC.

The chain carries TRBV27 and TRBJ1-2, with a weak D call TRBD1 (6 bases). V shed 2 bases and J shed 6 bases, with 7 bases lying between them. This CDR3 has 12 amino acids. The germline V gene encodes CDR1 MNHEY and CDR2 SMNVEV (reference sequence). The CDR3 sequence is CASSLGGHGYTF. DNA for the CDR3: TGTGCCAGCAGTTTAGGGGGCCATGGCTACACCTTC.

The J gene is TRBJ2-5, the V gene TRBV9; 8 bases agree with TRBD1. Per the germline V gene, CDR1 is SGDLS and CDR2 is YYNGEE. The CDR3 has 16 residues. With V trimmed by 0 bases and J by 5 bases, 9 bases remained unmatched. Here the CDR3 DNA reads TGTGCCAGCAGCGTAGCCGGGACAGGTCCCGTGGAGACCCAGTACTTC. Translating gives CASSVAGTGPVETQYF.

The gene calls are TRBV5-1 and TRBJ2-6; the D is unclear. CDR1 and CDR2 (germline): SGHRS, YFSETQ. CDR3 length: 16 residues. The germline V and J ends were trimmed by 6 bases and 0 bases, with 13 bases remaining between them. The chain's CDR3 is CASKGVVLSGANVLTF. The CDR3, as DNA: TGCGCCAGCAAAGGAGTCGTACTCTCTGGGGCCAACGTCCTGACTTTC.

This sequence joins TRBV25-1 and TRBJ2-1; 11 positions agree with TRBD2. This CDR3 contains 15 residues. The trim removed 3 bases at V and 7 bases at J, leaving 5 bases unmatched. The germline CDR1 and CDR2 sequences are MGHDK and SYGVNS. CDR3 bases: TGTGCCAGCAGTGACGCTAGCGGGGGGAGGAATGAGCAGTTCTTC. Protein product: CASSDASGGRNEQFF.

The chain joins TRBV29-1 to TRBJ2-7; 7 nucleotides line up with TRBD1. The germline CDR1 and CDR2 sequences are SQVTM and ANQGSEA. CDR3 length: 15 amino acids. V gave up 0 bases and J gave up 4 bases; unmatched junction bases: 9. CDR3 protein: CSVEERQGERYEQYF. The CDR3 bases are TGCAGCGTTGAAGAACGACAGGGCGAACGGTACGAGCAGTACTTC.

This chain links TRBV18 with TRBJ1-5, with 9 nucleotides matching TRBD1. V lost 8 bases and J lost 6; bases outside the gene matches: 5. The CDR3 totals 13 residues. From germline, CDR1 is KGHSH and CDR2 LQKENI. CDR3 bases: TGTGCCAGCCGGGACAGGGCTTTTCAGCCCCAGCATTTT. Its translation: CASRDRAFQPQHF. Drawing the rest from reference TRBV18 and TRBJ1-5, the complete variable domain is NAGVMQNPRHLVRRRGQEARLRCSPMKGHSHVYWYRQLPEEGLKFMVYLQKENIIDESGMPKERFSAEFPKEGPSILRIQQVVRGDSAAYFCASRDRAFQPQHFGDGTRLSIL.

The chain carries TRBV27 and TRBJ1-5; possibly TRBD1 for D (5 bases). Germline V gives CDR1 MNHEY, CDR2 SMNVEV (reference sequence). The CDR3 length is 16 residues. Between the trimmed V and J ends, which lost 0 bases and 6 bases, there was a span of 15 bases. CDR3 amino acids: CASSLSQVLGGQPQHF. The CDR3, as DNA: TGTGCCAGCAGTTTATCGCAGGTCTTGGGGGGTCAGCCCCAGCATTTT.

The gene calls are TRBV7-3 and TRBJ2-1, with 10 bases identical to TRBD1. Germline V lookup: CDR1 SGHTA, CDR2 FQGTGA. This CDR3 spans 15 amino acids. After removal of 5 bases from V and 6 bases from J, the junction contained 7 bases not matched to a gene. CDR3 sequence reads: CASSAGTGALNEQFF. Here the CDR3 DNA reads TGTGCCAGCAGCGCCGGGACAGGGGCCCTCAATGAGCAGTTCTTC.

The chain carries TRBV7-9 and TRBJ2-1, with 12 nucleotides matching TRBD2. Germline assignment: CDR1 SEHNR and CDR2 FQNEAQ (reference sequence). The V gene end was trimmed by 4 bases and the J gene end by 5 bases; junction bases not matched to a gene: 6. The CDR3 totals 16 residues. CDR3 DNA: TGTGCCAGCAGCTCCCGGACTAGCGGGAACCACAATGAGCAGTTCTTC. This codes for CASSSRTSGNHNEQFF.

The chain has TRBV19 and TRBJ2-7; 8 nucleotides line up with TRBD2. This CDR3 has 14 amino acids. Trimming took 5 bases from V and 3 from J; bases not matched to a gene: 6. In germline, CDR1 is LNHDA, CDR2 SQIVND (reference sequence). CDR3 bases: TGTGCCAGTAGTGGACTAGCACCGTACTACGAGCAGTACTTC. It encodes CASSGLAPYYEQYF.

This clone came up once. The chain recombines TRBV2 with TRBJ1-2; 7 bases match TRBD1. In germline, CDR1 is SNHLY, CDR2 FYNNEI. The CDR3 spans 12 residues. V shed 10 bases, J shed 4 bases, and the junction held 6 bases outside the gene matches. The CDR3 bases are TGTGCCACCGAGAGGGGGCCCTATGGCTACACCTTC. Translation gives CATERGPYGYTF.

The V and J genes are TRBV19 and TRBJ1-2; 8 bases map to TRBD1. The V gene end was trimmed by 2 bases and the J gene end by 3 bases; junction bases not matched to a gene: 14. In germline, CDR1 is LNHDA, CDR2 SQIVND (reference sequence). The CDR3 extends over 18 amino acids. CDR3: CASSIIVDRVGLDYGYTF. CDR3 nucleotides: TGTGCCAGTAGTATAATAGTGGACAGGGTTGGATTGGACTATGGCTACACCTTC.

The chain combines TRBV7-9 with TRBJ1-1, with TRBD1 as a possible D gene (5 bases). V was pared by 5 bases and J by 11 bases, with 24 bases between. The CDR3 covers 15 residues. Germline V gene lookup returns CDR1 SEHNR and CDR2 FQNEAQ (reference sequence). This CDR3 is CASSPEGLGGKEAFF. CDR3 DNA: TGTGCCAGCAGCCCCGAAGGTTTGGGGGGGAAGGAGGCTTTCTTT. Complete variable domain (other parts from reference TRBV7-9 and TRBJ1-1): DTGVSQNPRHKITKRGQNVTFRCDPISEHNRLYWYRQTLGQGPEFLTYFQNEAQLEKSRLLSDRFSAERPKGSFSTLEIQRTEQGDSAMYLCASSPEGLGGKEAFFGQGTRLTVV.

The chain links TRBV5-1 to TRBJ1-6, with D unclear. CDR1 is SGHRS and CDR2 is YFSETQ in the germline V gene. V lost 4 bases and J 0 bases, leaving 11 bases between the germline ends. The CDR3 has 16 amino acids. In nucleotides, the CDR3 is TGCGCCAGCAGCGTCGAGTCAAGCTCCTATAATTCACCCCTCCACTTT. Its translation is CASSVESSSYNSPLHF.

The rearrangement uses TRBV7-9 and TRBJ2-3; unclear D gene. The CDR3 extends over 12 amino acids. The ends were cut back, 5 bases at V and 2 bases at J, with 5 bases in the middle. Germline V gives CDR1 SEHNR, CDR2 FQNEAQ (reference sequence). The CDR3 region is CASSLLTDTQYF. The CDR3 DNA reads as TGTGCCAGCAGCCTACTCACAGATACGCAGTATTTT.